Listed here are 20 T cell receptor beta chains from one sample, sequenced in a study of blood T cell repertoires in COVID-19. Sequencing used immunoSEQ multiplex PCR; TCRdb keeps in-frame clones, though not all of them. In the table there are roughly 80,000 clones, approximately 78% of which are singletons. The source material was peripheral blood. The origin of the receptors is a human donor in a cohort sampled during active COVID-19.

This clone was detected only once. The genes are TRBV18 and TRBJ1-2; D gene uncertain. V lost 3 bases and J 6 bases, leaving 17 bases between the germline ends. The germline V gene encodes CDR1 KGHSH and CDR2 LQKENI. The CDR3 sequence is 15 residues long. The CDR3 sequence is CASSPTSARSHGYTF. The CDR3 DNA sequence: TGTGCCAGCTCACCCACCTCTGCTAGGTCCCATGGCTACACCTTC.

This clone was seen just once. The chain carries TRBV7-9 and TRBJ1-4; 10 nucleotides agree with TRBD1. Trimming cost V 5 bases and J 6 bases; bases outside gene matches: 3. From germline, CDR1 is SEHNR and CDR2 FQNEAQ (reference sequence). This CDR3 comprises 14 residues. The CDR3 nucleotides read TGTGCCAGCAGCCTCGGGACAGGGGATGAAAAACTGTTTTTT. Translating it yields CASSLGTGDEKLFF.

This chain connects TRBV30 to TRBJ1-2; 7 bases agree with TRBD1. V lost 5 bases and J lost 8; bases outside the gene matches: 11. The CDR3 is 13 residues long. Germline values: CDR1 GTSNPN, CDR2 SVGIG (reference sequence). This CDR3 reads CAWDRDRGSGYTF. CDR3 DNA: TGTGCCTGGGACAGGGATCGGGGTAGCGGCTACACCTTC.

The chain recombines TRBV12-3 or TRBV12-4 with TRBJ2-7; D possibly corresponds to TRBD2 (6 bases). The CDR3 covers 11 residues. V shed 3 bases and J shed 7 bases, with 7 bases lying between them. This CDR3 reads CASSLEGEQYF. The DNA of the CDR3 is TGTGCCAGCAGTTTGGAGGGGGAGCAGTACTTC.

The chain uses TRBV7-8 and TRBJ1-5; D uncertain. The CDR3 extends over 13 amino acids. The germline V and J ends were trimmed by 0 bases and 6 bases, with 6 bases remaining between them. In germline, CDR1 is SGHVS, CDR2 FQNEAQ. The CDR3 is CASSLALSQPQHF. In nucleotides, the CDR3 is TGTGCCAGCAGCTTAGCCCTCAGTCAGCCCCAGCATTTT.

In nucleotides, the CDR3 is TGTGCCAGCAGTCCCACTAGCGGGGGGCCCAATGAGCAGTTCTTC. This sequence encodes CASSPTSGGPNEQFF. V gene TRBV2 combines with J gene TRBJ2-1; 12 positions match TRBD2. Germline values: CDR1 SNHLY, CDR2 FYNNEI. This CDR3 is 15 amino acids long. The V segment lost 5 bases and the J segment 6 bases; nucleotides outside the gene matches: 5.

The sample holds one count of this clone. The chain couples TRBV3-1 (or the pseudogene TRBV3-2) to TRBJ1-2; 8 bases are a match to TRBD1. CDR3 size: 14 residues. With V trimmed by 0 bases and J by 8 bases, 5 bases remained unmatched. Looked up from germline, CDR1 is LGHDT and CDR2 is YNNKEL (reference sequence). CDR3 amino acids: CASSQDQGARGYTF. In DNA, the CDR3 is TGTGCCAGCAGCCAAGACCAGGGGGCGCGAGGCTACACCTTC.

The V call is TRBV24-1, the J call TRBJ2-3; 8 bases are shared with TRBD2. CDR1 KGHDR and CDR2 SFDVKD come from the germline V gene. V was pared by 5 bases and J by 1 base, with 4 bases of the junction left unmatched. The CDR3 totals 15 residues. CDR3 sequence reads: CATSAPGGGTDTQYF. CDR3 bases: TGTGCCACCAGTGCCCCGGGGGGGGGCACAGATACGCAGTATTTT.

The chain employs TRBV7-8 and TRBJ2-5, with D tentatively TRBD2 (5 bases). The CDR3 length is 13 residues. Germline assignment: CDR1 SGHVS and CDR2 FQNEAQ. Trimming cost V 4 bases and J 2 bases, with 8 bases left between them. The chain's CDR3 is CASSSGIQETQYF. CDR3 coding DNA: TGTGCCAGCAGCTCCGGGATACAAGAGACCCAGTACTTC.

The genes are TRBV3-1 (or the pseudogene TRBV3-2) and TRBJ2-7; tentative D call: TRBD1 (5 bases). The CDR3 length is 13 residues. The V and J ends lost 1 base and 5 bases respectively, with 9 bases between them. Germline V gives CDR1 LGHDT, CDR2 YNNKEL (reference sequence). This chain's CDR3 is CASSQARRDEQYF. In nucleotides, the CDR3 is TGTGCCAGCAGCCAAGCCCGCAGGGACGAGCAGTACTTC.

This clone was observed once. The CDR3 coding sequence is TGTGCCAGCAGTTACTCGATCGGACAGGGCGCAGATACGCAGTATTTT. It yields the protein CASSYSIGQGADTQYF. V gene TRBV6-5 combines with J gene TRBJ2-3; 8 bases agree with TRBD1. The CDR3 runs 16 residues. V shed 0 bases, J shed 4 bases, and the junction held 6 bases outside the gene matches. CDR1 MNHEY and CDR2 SVGAGI come from the germline V gene.

The V gene is TRBV20-1, the J gene TRBJ2-7; TRBD2 agrees at 12 bases. V lost 3 bases and J lost 2; bases outside the gene matches: 8. The CDR3 contains 16 residues. Germline CDR1 is DFQATT and CDR2 is SNEGSKA (reference sequence). This chain's CDR3 is CSASGTSGFPPYEQYF. The CDR3 DNA reads as TGCAGTGCTAGTGGGACTAGCGGGTTCCCGCCCTACGAGCAGTACTTC.

V gene TRBV2 combines with J gene TRBJ1-6, with 7 positions matching TRBD1. After removal of 7 bases from V and 3 bases from J, the junction contained 9 bases not matched to a gene. CDR1 is SNHLY, CDR2 FYNNEI, per germline. The CDR3 totals 16 residues. This CDR3 is CASTPRAGGYNSPLHF. CDR3 nucleotides: TGTGCCAGCACCCCAAGGGCAGGGGGCTATAATTCACCCCTCCACTTT.

The count of this clone is one. The J gene is TRBJ2-3, the V gene TRBV5-1; TRBD2 agrees at 10 bases. Germline loops: CDR1 SGHRS, CDR2 YFSETQ. This CDR3 spans 16 amino acids. With 4 bases clipped from V and 1 base from J, the junction kept 6 bases outside the gene matches. CDR3 region: CASSTPGTSGTDTQYF. The CDR3 DNA reads TGCGCCAGCAGCACTCCCGGGACTAGCGGCACAGATACGCAGTATTTT.

The chain carries TRBV10-1 and TRBJ2-1, with D unresolved. There are 14 residues in the CDR3. From germline, CDR1 is WNHNN and CDR2 SYGVQD (reference sequence). Trimming took 0 bases from V and 8 from J, leaving 11 bases between them. CDR3 residues: CASSESIAIDEQFF. In DNA form, the CDR3 reads TGCGCCAGCAGTGAGTCGATCGCTATCGATGAGCAGTTCTTC.

The gene calls are TRBV2 and TRBJ1-2; D possibly corresponds to TRBD1 (5 bases). Trimming removed 6 bases from V and 4 bases from J, with 15 bases in between. Looked up from germline, CDR1 is SNHLY and CDR2 is FYNNEI. CDR3 size: 14 residues. The CDR3 coding sequence is TGTGCCAGCAGCACGGGGGGGGTGGGCTATGGCTACACCTTC. This gives the protein CASSTGGVGYGYTF.

The J gene is TRBJ1-1, the V gene TRBV30, with D possibly matching TRBD1 (6 bases). Trimming removed 8 bases from V and 1 base from J, with 14 bases in between. The CDR3 loop spans 13 amino acids. CDR1 is GTSNPN, CDR2 SVGIG, per germline (reference sequence). CDR3 sequence reads: CAVTRGGNTEAFF. DNA of the CDR3: TGTGCCGTAACGAGGGGGGGGAACACTGAAGCTTTCTTT.

The rearrangement links TRBV30 to TRBJ1-3, with a tentative D call TRBD1 (6 bases). V was trimmed by 2 bases and J by 7 bases, leaving 15 bases between them. The CDR3 length is 14 residues. CDR1 and CDR2 from the germline V gene are GTSNPN and SVGIG (reference sequence). CDR3 sequence reads: CAWSPRQAPNTIYF. The CDR3, as DNA: TGTGCCTGGAGTCCCAGACAGGCACCGAACACCATATATTTT. The full variable domain, rest sourced from reference TRBV30 and TRBJ1-3, is SQTIHQWPATLVQPVGSPLSLECTVEGTSNPNLYWYRQAAGRGLQLLFYSVGIGQISSEVPQNLSASRPQDRQFILSSKKLLLSDSGFYLCAWSPRQAPNTIYFGEGSWLTVV.

The chain has TRBV6-6 and TRBJ2-7; 9 bases match TRBD1. The CDR3 extends over 14 amino acids. CDR1 is MNHNY and CDR2 is SVGAGI in the germline V gene (reference sequence). Trimming cost V 7 bases and J 5 bases; bases outside gene matches: 9. The CDR3 DNA reads as TGTGCCAGCATCAAGGACAGGGGCTTCAACGAGCAGTACTTC. This encodes CASIKDRGFNEQYF.

This chain uses TRBV2 with TRBJ1-2, with TRBD1 as a possible D gene (5 bases). In germline, CDR1 is SNHLY, CDR2 FYNNEI. The CDR3 loop spans 17 amino acids. Trimming removed 4 bases from V and 8 bases from J, with 26 bases in between. DNA for the CDR3: TGTGCCAGCAGTGTCGGTCGTCTTAGGGTGGGGCTTAGGGGCTACACCTTC. As protein: CASSVGRLRVGLRGYTF.